This T cell receptor (beta chain) was sequenced in a study of regulatory T cells in long-lasting Graves disease. Study-level results: The small sample size may have reduced accuracy. Persistent disease preferred TRBV28, TRBJ1-2 and TRBJ2-5; new disease, TRBV20-1 and TRBJ2-1.

Germline values: CDR1 LGHNT, CDR2 FRNRAP. Trimming stripped 1 base from V and 3 bases from J, with 3 bases between. The CDR3 has 13 residues. Building of the TCR beta libraries involved iRepertoire HTBI primers and Arm-PCR of CDR3 regions. In TCRdb, the multiplex PCR reads were re-called with MiXCR into one record per CDR3 protein. The repertoire holds fewer than 550,000 distinct CDR3 sequences, with roughly 17% as singletons. Time point denoted: newly diagnosed GD, antithyroid drugs for less than 3 months. There was RNA extracted from PBMCs, and the TCR library was made from it. Regarding this clonotype: Antigen unknown.

The sample was also reused in another study, on T cells in Graves' hyperthyroidism and ophthalmopathy. Per that study: The HTBI primer set drove a first-round RT-PCR of the TCR CDR3. Through a model of 13 V-J features, ophthalmopathy was separated from stable hyperthyroidism.

The sample was peripheral blood mononuclear cells (PBMCs), taken at new diagnosis, from a patient treated with antithyroid drugs. This TCR was recovered from a woman between 18 and 30 years old with Graves disease. This rearrangement joins TRBV12-5 to TRBJ2-2; unclear D gene. CDR3 in DNA: TGTGCTAGTGGTTTGGAGTACACCGGGGAGCTGTTTTTT. Its translation is CASGLEYTGELFF.